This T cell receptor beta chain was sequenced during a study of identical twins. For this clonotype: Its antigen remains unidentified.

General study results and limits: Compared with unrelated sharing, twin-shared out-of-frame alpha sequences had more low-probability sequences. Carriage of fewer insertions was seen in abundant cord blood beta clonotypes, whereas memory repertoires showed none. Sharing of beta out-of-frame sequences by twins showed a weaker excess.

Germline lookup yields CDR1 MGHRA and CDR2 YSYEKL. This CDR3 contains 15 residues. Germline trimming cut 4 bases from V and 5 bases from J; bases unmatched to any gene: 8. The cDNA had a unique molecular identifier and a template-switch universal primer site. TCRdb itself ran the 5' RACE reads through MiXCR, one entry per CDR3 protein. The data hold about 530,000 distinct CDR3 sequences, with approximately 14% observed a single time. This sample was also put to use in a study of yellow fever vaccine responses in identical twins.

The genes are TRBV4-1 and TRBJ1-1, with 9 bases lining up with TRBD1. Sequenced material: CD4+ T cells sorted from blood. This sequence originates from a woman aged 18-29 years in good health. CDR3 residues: CASSPVGQGKTEAFF. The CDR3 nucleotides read TGCGCCAGCAGCCCCGTAGGACAGGGGAAGACTGAAGCTTTCTTT.